This entry lists 19 T cell receptor beta chains sequenced from one sample in a study of human T cells and chemical hapten exposure. As for time point: pre-sensitization, week 0. Treatment noted: therapeutic diphenylcyclopropenone sensitization with weekly scalp DPC. TCRdb re-called the RACE reads through MiXCR, storing one row per CDR3 protein. Among 45,000 to 65,000 distinct CDR3 sequences listed, 9.5% to 10% were seen once. The material sequenced was whole blood, taken in connection with sensitization to the hapten diphenylcyclopropenone (DPC). All receptors come from a man between 35 and 55 years old with alopecia areata. Some clones in this sample may be carry-over from other donors' samples.

In this sample, this clonotype turned up many times. The V call is TRBV28, the J call TRBJ2-3; D gene ambiguous. Germline V gene sequence: CDR1 MDHEN, CDR2 SYDVKM. V dropped 6 bases and J dropped 4 bases, with 11 bases sitting between them. The CDR3 is made up of 13 amino acids. CDR3 nucleotides: TGTGCCAGCAGCCTAGTCAACCCAGATACGCAGTATTTT. This translates into CASSLVNPDTQYF.

This clonotype was observed a few times. This chain connects TRBV7-6 to TRBJ2-7; D perhaps matches TRBD2 (6 bases). The germline gives CDR1 SGHVS, CDR2 FNYEAQ. V dropped 5 bases and J dropped 5 bases, with 19 bases sitting between them. This CDR3 comprises 15 residues. DNA of the CDR3: TGTGCCAGCAGCCCCGCGGCGGGGCAGGGCAACGAGCAGTACTTC. Residues: CASSPAAGQGNEQYF.

This clonotype was observed a handful of times. The V gene is TRBV6-2 or TRBV6-3, the J gene TRBJ2-2; unclear D gene. The CDR3 consists of 14 residues. The germline V gene has CDR1 MNHEY and CDR2 SVGEGT. Trimming took off 8 bases at V and 6 bases at J, with 16 bases between the two ends. CDR3 loop: CASARRAYAGELFF. The CDR3 nucleotides are TGTGCCAGCGCGAGAAGAGCCTACGCCGGGGAGCTGTTTTTT.

This clonotype showed up many times. The chain carries TRBV28 and TRBJ2-5; D might be TRBD1 or TRBD2, each matching 5 bases. The V end was cut by 3 bases, the J end by 2 bases, with 10 bases between. The CDR3 consists of 14 residues. The germline CDR1 and CDR2 sequences are MDHEN and SYDVKM. CDR3 sequence: CASSFQGGQETQYF. CDR3 nucleotide sequence: TGTGCCAGCAGTTTCCAGGGCGGGCAAGAGACCCAGTACTTC.

This chain links TRBV4-2 with TRBJ2-1; 8 nucleotides agree with TRBD2. The length of the CDR3 is 18 residues. The germline gives CDR1 LGHNA, CDR2 YNFKEQ. Trimming removed 0 bases from V and 3 bases from J; junction bases left unmatched: 10. The CDR3 sequence: CASSQEEGVAGYYNEQFF. The CDR3, as DNA: TGTGCCAGCAGCCAAGAGGAAGGGGTAGCGGGATACTACAATGAGCAGTTCTTC.

V is TRBV12-3 or TRBV12-4 and J is TRBJ2-3; D remains unclear. Trimming shortened V by 3 bases and J by 2 bases, and 21 bases separated the two germline ends. The CDR3 covers 18 residues. CDR3 DNA sequence: TGTGCCAGCAGTTTCAGTGGTTCGGGTTGGCGTAACACAGATACGCAGTATTTT. Its protein product is CASSFSGSGWRNTDTQYF.

This rearrangement joins TRBV6-2 or TRBV6-3 to TRBJ2-1; no definite D call. Germline values: CDR1 MNHEY, CDR2 SVGEGT. The V gene lost 0 bases and the J gene lost 14 bases, with 17 bases spanning the gap. This CDR3 region has 14 residues. The CDR3 nucleotides are TGTGCCAGCAGTTACTCGAGTATTGGGTACGTGGAGTTCTTC. This encodes CASSYSSIGYVEFF.

The chain carries TRBV9 and TRBJ2-7; either TRBD1 or TRBD2 may supply D (5 bases each). The CDR3 is made up of 13 amino acids. Trimming pared 4 bases from V and 1 base from J, leaving 9 bases between. Germline V CDR1 and CDR2: SGDLS, YYNGEE. This CDR3 reads CASSRDPSYEQYF. CDR3 in DNA: TGTGCCAGCAGCCGGGACCCATCCTACGAGCAGTACTTC.

V and J are TRBV28 and TRBJ2-2; D possibly uses TRBD1 or TRBD2 (5 bases each). Deletions cut 5 bases from V and 5 bases from J, with 21 bases between. CDR1 MDHEN and CDR2 SYDVKM come from the germline V gene. The CDR3 spans 17 residues. The CDR3 nucleotides are TGTGCCAGCAGTCACCCCTCCCGGGGCATTGGAACCGGGGAGCTGTTTTTT. As protein: CASSHPSRGIGTGELFF.

The sample holds many counts of this clonotype. This chain connects TRBV7-2 to TRBJ2-7, with 8 nucleotides matching TRBD1. The V gene end was trimmed by 0 bases and the J gene end by 4 bases; junction bases not matched to a gene: 8. CDR3 size: 16 residues. Germline lookup yields CDR1 SGHTA and CDR2 FQGNSA. The CDR3 DNA follows: TGTGCCAGCAGCTTAGCTTGGGACAGGAGGTTATACGAGCAGTACTTC. It yields the protein CASSLAWDRRLYEQYF.

The chain has TRBV11-3 and TRBJ1-2; D remains ambiguous. The CDR3 is 13 amino acids. CDR1 and CDR2 (germline): SGHNT, YENEEA. V lost 0 bases to trimming and J lost 5 bases, with 7 bases between them. This CDR3 is CASSLDFQYGYTF. CDR3 in DNA: TGTGCCAGCAGCTTAGACTTCCAGTATGGCTACACCTTC.

A word on this clonotype: Possible read error: a much larger clone is one base away. The chain carries TRBV24-1 and TRBJ2-1, with 9 bases lining up with TRBD2. CDR1 and CDR2 (germline): KGHDR, SFDVKD. Trimming at V came to 1 base and at J to 9 bases, leaving 3 bases not matched to a gene. The CDR3 has 14 residues. The CDR3: CATSDFASGAEQFF. The CDR3 nucleotides are TGTGCCACCAGTGATTTCGCTAGCGGGGCTGAGCAGTTCTTC.

Ten or more counts support this clonotype. The chain recombines TRBV6-5 with TRBJ1-1; no clear D gene. In germline, CDR1 is MNHEY, CDR2 SVGAGI. This CDR3 spans 11 amino acids. V lost 6 bases, J lost 0 bases, and 2 bases lay in between. In DNA, the CDR3 is TGTGCCAGCAGACTGAACACTGAAGCTTTCTTT. As protein: CASRLNTEAFF.

The gene calls are TRBV28 and TRBJ1-3; D not certain. V was pared by 8 bases and J by 1 base, with 6 bases between. Germline lookup yields CDR1 MDHEN and CDR2 SYDVKM. This CDR3 comprises 12 residues. In nucleotides, the CDR3 is TGTGCCAGCTTTACATCTGGAAACACCATATATTTT. As protein: CASFTSGNTIYF.

This clonotype turned up a few times. This chain joins TRBV11-1 and TRBJ1-1; D uncertain. The CDR3 length is 14 residues. CDR1 and CDR2 from the germline V gene are SGHAT and FQDESV (reference sequence). V was clipped by 0 bases and J by 1 base, with 6 bases between them. The CDR3 DNA sequence: TGTGCCAGCAGCTTAGCACAACAGAACACTGAAGCTTTCTTT. As protein: CASSLAQQNTEAFF.

The rearrangement joins TRBV18 to TRBJ2-7; possibly TRBD2 for D (6 bases). CDR1 is KGHSH and CDR2 is LQKENI in the germline V gene. Trimming removed 2 bases at V and 2 bases at J, with 13 bases between. The CDR3 sequence is 15 residues long. Here the CDR3 reads CASSPGSGRTYEQYF. The CDR3 DNA sequence: TGTGCCAGCTCACCAGGTAGCGGACGAACCTACGAGCAGTACTTC.

In nucleotides, the CDR3 is TGTGCCAGCAGTGAAGGGACAGGAGTATACAATGAGCAGTTCTTC. Translation gives CASSEGTGVYNEQFF. J is TRBJ2-1 and V is TRBV6-1; 7 nucleotides line up with TRBD1. This CDR3 has 15 residues. Trimming removed 1 base from V and 4 bases from J; junction bases left unmatched: 4. In germline, CDR1 is MNHNS, CDR2 SASEGT.

A few counts support this clonotype. This chain uses TRBV5-1 with TRBJ2-5; 9 positions match TRBD1. Per germline, CDR1 SGHRS and CDR2 YFSETQ. The CDR3 is 14 amino acids. Trimming took 8 bases from V and 2 from J; bases not matched to a gene: 7. Written as DNA, the CDR3 is TGCGCCAGGACCCGGGACAGGGTTCAAGAGACCCAGTACTTC. This sequence encodes CARTRDRVQETQYF.

In regard to this clonotype: A much larger clone differs by one base, so this may be a read error. The chain couples TRBV18 to TRBJ2-3, with 7 bases lining up with TRBD1. The J segment lost 9 bases and the V segment lost 4 bases, leaving 25 bases of the junction unmatched. The V gene's germline CDR1 is KGHSH and CDR2 LQKENI. This CDR3 spans 19 amino acids. This CDR3 reads CASSHLIYRQGKDGETQYF. CDR3 nucleotide sequence: TGTGCCAGCTCACACCTTATATATCGACAGGGAAAGGATGGGGAAACGCAGTATTTT.